Shown below are 24 T cell receptor beta chains from a single sample sequenced in a study of blood T cell repertoires in COVID-19. The repertoire was sequenced with immunoSEQ multiplex PCR; TCRdb's copy has only in-frame clones and lacks some. The data show approximately 200,000 clones, 87% seen once. The sample comprised PBMCs or T cells enriched from blood (not recorded which). Every receptor here comes from a man younger than 35 with acute COVID-19.

V gene TRBV4-2 combines with J gene TRBJ2-7; 8 bases line up with TRBD1. The CDR3 runs to 16 residues. The germline CDR1 and CDR2 sequences are LGHNA and YNFKEQ. Trimming took 0 bases from V and 1 from J; bases not matched to a gene: 5. The CDR3 nucleotides read TGTGCCAGCAGCCAAGACCACGGGACAGGATCCTACGAGCAGTACTTC. Residues: CASSQDHGTGSYEQYF.

The chain carries TRBV4-3 and TRBJ2-1; 12 bases fit TRBD2. Trimming cost V 4 bases and J 5 bases; bases outside gene matches: 3. CDR1 is LGHNA, CDR2 YSLEER, per germline. The CDR3 extends over 15 amino acids. The CDR3 protein is CASSPLAGGHNEQFF. Written as DNA, the CDR3 is TGCGCCAGCAGCCCCCTAGCGGGAGGGCACAATGAGCAGTTCTTC.

The CDR3 DNA reads as TGTGCCAGCAGCTTGGAGGGACGTCGGGAGACCCAGTACTTC. Translated: CASSLEGRRETQYF. The chain uses TRBV7-9 and TRBJ2-5; D might be TRBD2 (6 bases). Between the trimmed V and J ends, which lost 3 bases and 5 bases, there was a span of 13 bases. This CDR3 has 14 residues. Germline CDR1 and CDR2: SEHNR and FQNEAQ (reference sequence).

This clone was observed once. This chain connects TRBV5-1 to TRBJ2-7, with 8 bases fitting TRBD2. Germline CDR1 reads SGHRS; CDR2 reads YFSETQ. Losses at the gene ends were 10 bases for V and 3 bases for J; bases not matched to a gene: 15. CDR3 size: 15 residues. CDR3 residues: CAGCERGKGHYEQYF. CDR3 in DNA: TGCGCCGGGTGTGAGCGGGGGAAGGGCCACTACGAGCAGTACTTC.

The J gene is TRBJ1-2, the V gene TRBV18, with D perhaps matching TRBD1 (6 bases). V was shortened by 0 bases and J by 6 bases, with 17 bases between the two germline ends. Germline V gene sequence: CDR1 KGHSH, CDR2 LQKENI. The CDR3 loop spans 16 amino acids. CDR3 residues: CASSPPTGSTQNGYTF. In DNA form, the CDR3 reads TGTGCCAGCTCACCACCCACAGGGTCGACTCAGAATGGCTACACCTTC. The entire variable domain, with the rest obtained from reference TRBV18 and TRBJ1-2, is as follows: NAGVMQNPRHLVRRRGQEARLRCSPMKGHSHVYWYRQLPEEGLKFMVYLQKENIIDESGMPKERFSAEFPKEGPSILRIQQVVRGDSAAYFCASSPPTGSTQNGYTFGSGTRLTVV.

CDR3 DNA: TGTGCCATCAGTGATGAGGTTGGTGTCGAGCAGTACTTC. It is translated as CAISDEVGVEQYF. This chain uses TRBV10-3 with TRBJ2-7; D not resolved. Germline CDR1 and CDR2: ENHRY and SYGVKD. Deletions cut 3 bases from V and 6 bases from J, with 12 bases between. This CDR3 has 13 amino acids.

The rearrangement joins TRBV5-1 to TRBJ2-5; 14 bases line up with TRBD2. The germline gives CDR1 SGHRS, CDR2 YFSETQ. J was trimmed by 4 bases and V by 0 bases; bases with no gene match: 8. This CDR3 has 18 residues. The CDR3: CASSLVAVTSGRGETQYF. The CDR3 region has the DNA TGCGCCAGCAGCTTGGTAGCTGTGACTAGCGGGAGGGGAGAGACCCAGTACTTC.

The table lists this clone with a few counts. The genes are TRBV20-1 and TRBJ1-1; TRBD1 might be the D (6 bases). Trimming cost V 6 bases and J 4 bases, with 9 bases left between them. Germline loops: CDR1 DFQATT, CDR2 SNEGSKA (reference sequence). This CDR3 comprises 11 residues. CDR3 nucleotide sequence: TGCAGTGCCCAGGGGTCCACTGAAGCTTTCTTT. It specifies CSAQGSTEAFF.

The chain recombines TRBV19 with TRBJ2-1; 8 nucleotides match TRBD2. The CDR3 loop spans 13 amino acids. V trimming: 3 bases; J trimming: 10 bases; junction bases outside the gene matches: 5. Germline assignment: CDR1 LNHDA and CDR2 SQIVND (reference sequence). In DNA form, the CDR3 reads TGTGCCAGTAGTATCGATAGGACTAGCGAGCAGTTCTTC. Its translation: CASSIDRTSEQFF. Full variable domain (missing parts from reference TRBV19 and TRBJ2-1): DGGITQSPKYLFRKEGQNVTLSCEQNLNHDAMYWYRQDPGQGLRLIYYSQIVNDFQKGDIAEGYSVSREKKESFPLTVTSAQKNPTAFYLCASSIDRTSEQFFGPGTRLTVL.

The chain employs TRBV3-1 (or the pseudogene TRBV3-2) and TRBJ1-5; D unclear. This CDR3 has 15 amino acids. The ends were cut back, 4 bases at V and 2 bases at J, with 12 bases in the middle. Germline-derived CDR1 and CDR2 are LGHDT and YNNKEL (reference sequence). The CDR3 loop reads CASSPTGGGNQPQHF. For the CDR3, the DNA is TGTGCCAGCAGCCCTACCGGAGGCGGCAATCAGCCCCAGCATTTT.

The chain joins TRBV11-3 to TRBJ2-2; 7 nucleotides match TRBD2. The CDR3 is 15 residues long. Germline V gene sequence: CDR1 SGHNT, CDR2 YENEEA. Losses at the gene ends were 5 bases for V and 3 bases for J; bases not matched to a gene: 6. The CDR3 region has the DNA TGTGCCAGCAGCGGGGAGGGCCAATACACCGGGGAGCTGTTTTTT. This gives the protein CASSGEGQYTGELFF.

The gene calls are TRBV7-8 and TRBJ1-5, with D possibly being TRBD1 (6 bases). The length of the CDR3 is 15 residues. Between the trimmed V and J ends, which lost 0 bases and 7 bases, there was a span of 13 bases. The germline CDR1 and CDR2 sequences are SGHVS and FQNEAQ. CDR3 in DNA: TGTGCCAGCAGCTTAGCGTCAGGGGAGCGGCAGCCCCAGCATTTT. Translation: CASSLASGERQPQHF.

The J gene is TRBJ1-5, the V gene TRBV19; D remains unclear. Germline values: CDR1 LNHDA, CDR2 SQIVND (reference sequence). The CDR3 is made up of 13 amino acids. V gave up 2 bases and J gave up 9 bases, with 11 bases separating them. CDR3 amino acids: CASSIREGAPQHF. The CDR3 nucleotides read TGTGCCAGTAGTATAAGGGAGGGTGCGCCCCAGCATTTT. Variable domain in full (rest from reference TRBV19 and TRBJ1-5): DGGITQSPKYLFRKEGQNVTLSCEQNLNHDAMYWYRQDPGQGLRLIYYSQIVNDFQKGDIAEGYSVSREKKESFPLTVTSAQKNPTAFYLCASSIREGAPQHFGDGTRLSIL.

The rearrangement links TRBV7-2 to TRBJ2-3, with a weak D call TRBD1 (5 bases). CDR1 SGHTA and CDR2 FQGNSA come from the germline V gene. The CDR3 extends over 14 amino acids. Trimming cost V 3 bases and J 5 bases, with 12 bases left between them. CDR3 sequence (DNA): TGTGCCAGCAGCTTCCTTTCACAGGAAGATACGCAGTATTTT. Protein product: CASSFLSQEDTQYF.

This clone showed up just once. The rearrangement uses TRBV2 and TRBJ2-7; D unresolved. The CDR3 loop spans 14 amino acids. V was cut by 8 bases and J by 0 bases, with 14 bases left in between. Germline assignment: CDR1 SNHLY and CDR2 FYNNEI. The chain's CDR3 is CASLVTLGSYEQYF. The CDR3 nucleotides are TGTGCCAGCCTCGTTACTCTAGGCTCCTACGAGCAGTACTTC.

The rearrangement links TRBV28 to TRBJ2-3, with 14 bases fitting TRBD2. The CDR3 totals 16 residues. From germline, CDR1 is MDHEN and CDR2 SYDVKM. With 7 bases clipped from V and 9 bases from J, the junction kept 12 bases outside the gene matches. CDR3 in amino acids: CASNTKGLAGEGTQYF. In DNA form, the CDR3 reads TGTGCCAGCAATACCAAGGGACTAGCGGGAGAGGGCACGCAGTATTTT.

The chain carries TRBV9 and TRBJ2-1; D is uncertain. This CDR3 region has 14 residues. Germline CDR1 is SGDLS and CDR2 is YYNGEE. Between the trimmed V and J ends, which lost 0 bases and 5 bases, there was a span of 9 bases. CDR3 nucleotide sequence: TGTGCCAGCAGCGTAGGACTCCCTAACAATGAGCAGTTCTTC. It translates to CASSVGLPNNEQFF. The whole variable domain, filled in from reference TRBV9 and TRBJ2-1, reads DSGVTQTPKHLITATGQRVTLRCSPRSGDLSVYWYQQSLDQGLQFLIQYYNGEERAKGNILERFSAQQFPDLHSELNLSSLELGDSALYFCASSVGLPNNEQFFGPGTRLTVL.

This clone was seen a handful of times. The J gene is TRBJ1-1, the V gene TRBV19; TRBD1 might be the D (5 bases). This CDR3 has 13 residues. The germline V gene has CDR1 LNHDA and CDR2 SQIVND (reference sequence). The ends were cut back, 11 bases at V and 3 bases at J, with 16 bases in the middle. CDR3 coding DNA: TGTGCCTGCATAGGGAAAGGGGACACTGAAGCTTTCTTT. This gives the protein CACIGKGDTEAFF.

V is TRBV7-3 and J is TRBJ2-1, with D possibly matching TRBD1 (6 bases). V lost 4 bases and J lost 7, with 14 bases in between. CDR1 and CDR2 from the germline V gene are SGHTA and FQGTGA. The CDR3 is made up of 14 amino acids. CDR3 loop: CASSSTGSGNEQFF. The CDR3 nucleotides read TGTGCCAGCAGCTCTACAGGGTCAGGTAATGAGCAGTTCTTC.

The chain employs TRBV28 and TRBJ1-4, with D perhaps TRBD1 (6 bases). Looked up from germline, CDR1 is MDHEN and CDR2 is SYDVKM. The length of the CDR3 is 14 residues. V lost 9 bases and J 3 bases, leaving 14 bases between the germline ends. CDR3 nucleotide sequence: TGTGCCAGTGGGGGCGGGCCCGCTAATGAAAAACTGTTTTTT. Translated: CASGGGPANEKLFF. The variable domain in full, with the rest retrieved from reference TRBV28 and TRBJ1-4, is DVKVTQSSRYLVKRTGEKVFLECVQDMDHENMFWYRQDPGLGLRLIYFSYDVKMKEKGDIPEGYSVSREKKERFSLILESASTNQTSMYLCASGGGPANEKLFFGSGTQLSVL.

This clone was observed a single time. V and J are TRBV27 and TRBJ1-5; D unclear. The germline V gene has CDR1 MNHEY and CDR2 SMNVEV (reference sequence). This CDR3 has 15 amino acids. V gave up 10 bases and J gave up 1 base, with 17 bases separating them. The CDR3 reads CATHLDRGSNQPQHF. Here the CDR3 DNA reads TGTGCCACCCACCTGGATCGGGGAAGCAATCAGCCCCAGCATTTT.

Details on this clone: This sample also contains other DNA sequences that code for the same CDR3. The chain employs TRBV19 and TRBJ1-1, with 7 bases aligning to TRBD1. V shed 2 bases and J 4 bases; nucleotides not matched to a gene: 1. This CDR3 contains 13 residues. Per germline, CDR1 LNHDA and CDR2 SQIVND (reference sequence). In nucleotides, the CDR3 is TGTGCCAGTAGTATACAGGGGGGCACTGAAGCTTTCTTT. This codes for CASSIQGGTEAFF.

This chain connects TRBV30 to TRBJ2-7; 10 bases fit TRBD2. The CDR3 is 13 amino acids. The germline CDR1 and CDR2 sequences are GTSNPN and SVGIG (reference sequence). The J segment lost 3 bases and the V segment lost 3 bases, leaving 2 bases of the junction unmatched. The CDR3 sequence is CAWRLAGRYEQYF. The CDR3 nucleotides read TGTGCCTGGAGACTAGCGGGACGCTACGAGCAGTACTTC. Combining the CDR3 with reference TRBV30 and TRBJ2-7 gives the whole variable domain SQTIHQWPATLVQPVGSPLSLECTVEGTSNPNLYWYRQAAGRGLQLLFYSVGIGQISSEVPQNLSASRPQDRQFILSSKKLLLSDSGFYLCAWRLAGRYEQYFGPGTRLTVT.

The gene calls are TRBV11-2 and TRBJ1-3; 8 bases agree with TRBD1. The germline V gene has CDR1 SGHAT and CDR2 FQNNGV. V lost 4 bases and J lost 3; bases outside the gene matches: 5. This CDR3 is built from 15 residues. The CDR3 region is CASSSQGARGNTIYF. The CDR3 nucleotides are TGTGCCAGCAGCTCTCAGGGGGCGCGTGGAAACACCATATATTTT.